The 12 T cell receptor beta chains reported below all come from one sample, sequenced in a study of OX40 agonist ivuxolimab in advanced cancers. Using immunoSEQ multiplex PCR, the repertoire was profiled, and TCRdb retains in-frame clones only, with some absent. In the table there are 70,000 or so clones, approximately 90% of which are singletons. The starting material was CD4+ or CD8+ T cells sorted from blood, obtained in a trial of the OX40 agonist ivuxolimab. The receptors originated from an adult with an advanced solid tumor such as melanoma, head and neck, liver or kidney cancer.

This clone showed up just once. This sequence joins TRBV10-3 and TRBJ2-7, with 7 bases identical to TRBD2. Looked up from germline, CDR1 is ENHRY and CDR2 is SYGVKD. This CDR3 comprises 15 residues. With 2 bases clipped from V and 5 bases from J, the junction kept 9 bases outside the gene matches. As DNA, the CDR3 is TGTGCCATCAGTGAGACCTCGGGGAGGGCTGACGAGCAGTACTTC. Its translation is CAISETSGRADEQYF.

This clone has a single count. The chain couples TRBV2 to TRBJ1-2, with 7 bases matching TRBD1. Germline V gene data show CDR1 as SNHLY and CDR2 as FYNNEI. Trimming cost V 4 bases and J 8 bases; bases outside gene matches: 10. This CDR3 has 14 amino acids. The CDR3 protein is CASSGGRQGRGYTF. The CDR3, as DNA: TGTGCCAGCAGTGGAGGGAGACAGGGAAGGGGCTACACCTTC.

J is TRBJ2-3 and V is TRBV11-2; TRBD2 matches at 7 bases. This CDR3 region has 15 residues. CDR1 and CDR2 from the germline V gene are SGHAT and FQNNGV. V was clipped by 1 base and J by 6 bases; unmatched bases: 7. CDR3 amino acids: CASSLGGGGRDTQYF. Here the CDR3 DNA reads TGTGCCAGCAGCTTAGGAGGCGGGGGACGGGATACGCAGTATTTT.

The V and J genes are TRBV6-1 and TRBJ1-1; D gene unclear. Germline CDR1 reads MNHNS; CDR2 reads SASEGT. The CDR3 covers 13 residues. The V and J ends lost 3 bases and 0 bases respectively, with 5 bases between them. DNA of the CDR3: TGTGCCAGCAGTGACGGGGTGAACACTGAAGCTTTCTTT. Its translation is CASSDGVNTEAFF.

This chain joins TRBV10-3 and TRBJ1-6; 12 positions match TRBD1. V trimming: 7 bases; J trimming: 5 bases; junction bases outside the gene matches: 12. Germline values: CDR1 ENHRY, CDR2 SYGVKD. This CDR3 is 18 amino acids long. Here the CDR3 DNA reads TGTGCCATCAACTCCGGGACAGGGGGCGCCGGACATAATTCACCCCTCCACTTT. Translation: CAINSGTGGAGHNSPLHF.

The V and J genes are TRBV30 and TRBJ2-1, with TRBD1 matching over 7 bases. Germline V lookup: CDR1 GTSNPN, CDR2 SVGIG (reference sequence). Trimming at V came to 2 bases and at J to 8 bases, leaving 9 bases not matched to a gene. This CDR3 region has 14 residues. CDR3 DNA sequence: TGTGCCTGGAGTTATGTTTTTCAGGGGGATGAGCAGTTCTTC. Encoded protein: CAWSYVFQGDEQFF.

This rearrangement joins TRBV27 to TRBJ1-2, with a possible D match to TRBD1 (6 bases). With 0 bases removed from V and 8 bases from J, the gap between germline ends came to 13 bases. Germline V gene sequence: CDR1 MNHEY, CDR2 SMNVEV (reference sequence). The CDR3 has 14 amino acids. The CDR3 DNA reads TGTGCCAGCAGTTTATCAGGGGGTGGTATGGGCTACACCTTC. Its protein product is CASSLSGGGMGYTF.

This clone was detected only once. The V gene is TRBV27, the J gene TRBJ2-7, with a possible D match to TRBD2 (6 bases). Germline CDR1 and CDR2: MNHEY and SMNVEV (reference sequence). Trimming pared 2 bases from V and 2 bases from J, leaving 19 bases between. There are 17 residues in the CDR3. CDR3 region: CASSLIRADGGPYEQYF. In DNA, the CDR3 is TGTGCCAGCAGTTTAATAAGGGCGGACGGAGGGCCCTACGAGCAGTACTTC.

This clone was recorded a few times. V is TRBV14 and J is TRBJ1-1, with D uncertain. Trimming took 4 bases from V and 0 from J, leaving 9 bases between them. The CDR3 loop spans 14 amino acids. Germline V gene sequence: CDR1 SGHDN, CDR2 FVKESK. DNA of the CDR3: TGTGCCAGCAGCCTTAGGCAGCTGAACACTGAAGCTTTCTTT. It yields the protein CASSLRQLNTEAFF.

The gene calls are TRBV11-2 and TRBJ1-2, with D unresolved. CDR3 length equals 11 residues. Trimming removed 1 base from V and 7 bases from J, with 4 bases in between. CDR1 is SGHAT and CDR2 is FQNNGV in the germline V gene. CDR3: CASSLAPGYTF. In nucleotides, the CDR3 is TGTGCCAGCAGCTTAGCCCCTGGCTACACCTTC.

The CDR3 nucleotides read TGTGCCAGCTCACCTAAAGGGACACCGAACACCGGGGAGCTGTTTTTT. It is translated as CASSPKGTPNTGELFF. This chain joins TRBV18 and TRBJ2-2, with D perhaps TRBD1 (6 bases). V gave up 3 bases and J gave up 0 bases, with 11 bases separating them. CDR1 is KGHSH, CDR2 LQKENI, per germline. The CDR3 extends over 16 amino acids.

The rearrangement uses TRBV13 and TRBJ1-4, with 10 nucleotides matching TRBD1. This CDR3 contains 14 residues. CDR1 is PRHDT, CDR2 FYEKMQ, per germline (reference sequence). The J segment lost 7 bases and the V segment lost 4 bases, leaving 3 bases of the junction unmatched. The CDR3 nucleotides read TGTGCCAGCAGCTCGGACAGGGGGGGTGAAAAACTGTTTTTT. The encoded protein is CASSSDRGGEKLFF.